Only one count was recorded for the clone carrying this TCR beta chain. This record comes from a study of Ad26.COV2.S vaccination and SARS-CoV-2 variants. Here immunoSEQ multiplex PCR was the method, and the copy in TCRdb shows in-frame clones only, minus some. The table includes about 480,000 clones, around 88% detected once. CDR1 and CDR2 from the germline V gene are SGHTA and FQGNSA. Trimming took off 0 bases at V and 6 bases at J, with 11 bases between the two ends. This CDR3 spans 14 amino acids. Treatment denoted: some 20 received Ad26.COV2.S at low or high dose, single or two shots; several received placebo; per-sample allocation not given. Sampling took place 63 days after the first vaccine or placebo injection.

The sequencing here drew on peripheral blood, taken in a trial of Ad26.COV2.S vaccine versus placebo. This chain joins TRBV7-2 and TRBJ1-2; no clear D gene. The clonotype was recovered from a person aged 18 to 59 who received the Ad26.COV2.S COVID-19 vaccine or a placebo. CDR3 protein: CASSLASLQNGYTF. The CDR3 DNA follows: TGTGCCAGCAGCTTAGCGAGCCTACAGAATGGCTACACCTTC.